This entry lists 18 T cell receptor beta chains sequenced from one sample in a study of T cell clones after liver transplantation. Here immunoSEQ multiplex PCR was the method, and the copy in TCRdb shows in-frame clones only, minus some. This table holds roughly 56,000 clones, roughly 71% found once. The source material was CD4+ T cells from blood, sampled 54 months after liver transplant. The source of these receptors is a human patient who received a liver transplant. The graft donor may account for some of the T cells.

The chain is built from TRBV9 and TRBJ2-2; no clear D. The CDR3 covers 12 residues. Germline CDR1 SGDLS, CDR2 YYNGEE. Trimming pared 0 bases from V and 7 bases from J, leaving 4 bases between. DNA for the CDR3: TGTGCCAGCAGCGTAGTGGACGGGGAGCTGTTTTTT. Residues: CASSVVDGELFF.

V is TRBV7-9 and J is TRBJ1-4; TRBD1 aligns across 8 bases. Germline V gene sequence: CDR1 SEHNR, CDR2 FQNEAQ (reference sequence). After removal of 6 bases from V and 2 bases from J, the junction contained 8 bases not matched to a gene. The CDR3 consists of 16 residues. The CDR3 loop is CASSVQGGSTNEKLFF. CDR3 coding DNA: TGTGCCAGCAGTGTACAGGGGGGTTCTACTAATGAAAAACTGTTTTTT.

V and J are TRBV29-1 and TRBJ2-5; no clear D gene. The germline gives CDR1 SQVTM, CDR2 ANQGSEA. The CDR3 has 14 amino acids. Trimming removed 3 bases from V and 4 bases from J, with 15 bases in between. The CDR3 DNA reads TGCAGCGTTGAGGATACCAATTGGGTAGAGACCCAGTACTTC. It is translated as CSVEDTNWVETQYF.

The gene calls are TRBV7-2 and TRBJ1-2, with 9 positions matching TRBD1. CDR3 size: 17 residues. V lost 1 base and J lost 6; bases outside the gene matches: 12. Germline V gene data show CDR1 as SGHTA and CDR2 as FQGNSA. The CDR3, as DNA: TGTGCCAGCAGCTTAGACTCACCCGGGACAGGGACGAATGGCTACACCTTC. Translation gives CASSLDSPGTGTNGYTF.

CDR3 coding DNA: TGTGCCAGCAGTTCGACAGGGGGGGATAATTCACCCCTCCACTTT. As protein: CASSSTGGDNSPLHF. The chain links TRBV6-5 to TRBJ1-6; the match to TRBD1 covers 9 bases. The CDR3 sequence is 15 residues long. V lost 4 bases, J lost 5 bases, and 3 bases stayed unmatched. Germline V gene data show CDR1 as MNHEY and CDR2 as SVGAGI.

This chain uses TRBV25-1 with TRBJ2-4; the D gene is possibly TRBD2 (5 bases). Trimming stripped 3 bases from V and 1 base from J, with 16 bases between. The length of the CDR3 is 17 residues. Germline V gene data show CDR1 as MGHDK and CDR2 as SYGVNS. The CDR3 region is CASSDYEGSLAKNIQYF. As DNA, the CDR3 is TGTGCCAGCAGTGACTATGAGGGTTCTTTGGCCAAAAACATTCAGTACTTC.

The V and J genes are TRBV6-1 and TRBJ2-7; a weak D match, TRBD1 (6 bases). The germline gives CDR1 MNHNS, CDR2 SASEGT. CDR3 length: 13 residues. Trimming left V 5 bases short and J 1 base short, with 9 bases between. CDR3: CASSLGQSYEQYF. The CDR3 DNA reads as TGTGCCAGCAGTCTAGGACAGTCCTACGAGCAGTACTTC.

CDR3 region: CASSQVIGPDEKLFF. CDR3 sequence (DNA): TGCGCCAGCAGCCAAGTGATAGGACCAGATGAAAAACTGTTTTTT. The rearrangement links TRBV4-1 to TRBJ1-4; no definite D call. The germline V gene encodes CDR1 MGHRA and CDR2 YSYEKL. The CDR3 spans 15 residues. The V end lost 1 base, the J end lost 6 bases, and 12 bases lay between the germline ends.

For the CDR3, the DNA is TGTGCCAGCAGTCGTCGGACAGTCTCTGGGGCCAACGTCCTGACTTTC. Protein product: CASSRRTVSGANVLTF. The chain employs TRBV28 and TRBJ2-6, with D tentatively TRBD1 (6 bases). The CDR3 has 16 amino acids. The germline V and J ends were trimmed by 5 bases and 0 bases, with 11 bases remaining between them. CDR1 MDHEN and CDR2 SYDVKM come from the germline V gene.

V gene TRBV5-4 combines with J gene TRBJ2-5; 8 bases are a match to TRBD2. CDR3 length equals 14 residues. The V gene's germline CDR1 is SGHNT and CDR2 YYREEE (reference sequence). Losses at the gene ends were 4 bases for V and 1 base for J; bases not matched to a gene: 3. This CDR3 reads CASSQTSAQETQYF. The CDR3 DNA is TGTGCCAGCAGCCAGACTAGCGCCCAAGAGACCCAGTACTTC.

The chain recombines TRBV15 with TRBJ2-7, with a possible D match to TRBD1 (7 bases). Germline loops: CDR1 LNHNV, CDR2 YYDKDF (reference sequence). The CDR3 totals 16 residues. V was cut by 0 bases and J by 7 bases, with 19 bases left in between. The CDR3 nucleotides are TGTGCCACCAGCAGAGATCGGGGGACAGTCTCCGCGGAGCAGTACTTC. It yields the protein CATSRDRGTVSAEQYF.

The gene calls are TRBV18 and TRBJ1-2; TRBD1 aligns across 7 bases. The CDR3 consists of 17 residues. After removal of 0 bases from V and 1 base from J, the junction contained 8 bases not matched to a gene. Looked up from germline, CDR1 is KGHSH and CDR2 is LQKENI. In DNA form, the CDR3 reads TGTGCCAGCTCACCACCGGCGTCCAGACAGGGTAACTATGGCTACACCTTC. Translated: CASSPPASRQGNYGYTF.

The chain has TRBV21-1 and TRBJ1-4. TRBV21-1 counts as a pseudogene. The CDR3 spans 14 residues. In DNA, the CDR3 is TGTGCCAGCAGTCTTCGAGGGGGGGTAGAAAAACTGTTTTTT. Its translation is CASSLRGGVEKLFF.

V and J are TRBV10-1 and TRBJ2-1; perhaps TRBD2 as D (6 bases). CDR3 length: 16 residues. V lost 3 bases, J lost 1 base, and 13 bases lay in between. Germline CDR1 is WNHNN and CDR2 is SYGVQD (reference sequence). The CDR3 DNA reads TGCGCCAGCAGTGATGGCGGGGCCCTATCCTACAATGAGCAGTTCTTC. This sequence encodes CASSDGGALSYNEQFF.

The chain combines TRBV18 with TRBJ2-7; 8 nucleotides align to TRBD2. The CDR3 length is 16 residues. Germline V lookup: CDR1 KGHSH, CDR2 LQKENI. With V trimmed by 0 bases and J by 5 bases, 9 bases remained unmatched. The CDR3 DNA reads TGTGCCAGCTCACCACCGTCCCGGGCAGCGGGGGACGAGCAGTACTTC. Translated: CASSPPSRAAGDEQYF.

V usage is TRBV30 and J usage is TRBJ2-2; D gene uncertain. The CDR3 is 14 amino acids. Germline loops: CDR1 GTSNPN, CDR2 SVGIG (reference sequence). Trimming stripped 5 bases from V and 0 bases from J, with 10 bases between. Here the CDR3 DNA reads TGTGCCTGGGCCCCGGCGGCGAACACCGGGGAGCTGTTTTTT. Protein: CAWAPAANTGELFF. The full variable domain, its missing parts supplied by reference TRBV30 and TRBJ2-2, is SQTIHQWPATLVQPVGSPLSLECTVEGTSNPNLYWYRQAAGRGLQLLFYSVGIGQISSEVPQNLSASRPQDRQFILSSKKLLLSDSGFYLCAWAPAANTGELFFGEGSRLTVL.

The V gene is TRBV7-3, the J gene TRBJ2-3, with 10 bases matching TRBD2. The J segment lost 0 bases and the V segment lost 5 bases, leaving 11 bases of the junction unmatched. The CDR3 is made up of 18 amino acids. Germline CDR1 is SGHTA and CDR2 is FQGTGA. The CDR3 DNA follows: TGTGCCAGCAGCGCCGGGCTCCTAGCGGGGGCTAGCACAGATACGCAGTATTTT. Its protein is CASSAGLLAGASTDTQYF.

The CDR3 protein is CASRQGPATNEKLFF. The CDR3 DNA is TGTGCCAGTAGGCAGGGGCCTGCAACTAATGAAAAACTGTTTTTT. The chain links TRBV19 to TRBJ1-4; D might be TRBD1 (6 bases). The V end was cut by 6 bases, the J end by 0 bases, with 11 bases between. The CDR3 is 15 amino acids. From germline, CDR1 is LNHDA and CDR2 SQIVND (reference sequence).